The T cell receptor beta chain described here comes from a study of graft-versus-host responses after intestinal transplantation. CDR3 length equals 17 residues. V was cut by 0 bases and J by 5 bases, with 18 bases left in between. Germline V gene data show CDR1 as SGHTS and CDR2 as YDEGEE. Overall study findings and caveats: Recipient-marrow GvH clones were detected, some having first appeared in ileum or blood.

Details on this clone: The antigen is undetermined.

The method was immunoSEQ multiplex PCR; TCRdb's version includes in-frame clones alone and lacks a portion of them. The repertoire holds approximately 97,000 clones, with roughly 89% as singletons. The chain recombines TRBV5-8 with TRBJ2-1; D uncertain. Sample: unstimulated CD4+ T cells sorted from spleen or lymph node cells, taken before transplant. The TCR comes from a human donor who was the organ donor for an intestinal transplant. The CDR3 DNA is TGTGCCAGCAGCTTGGCTAGGTTGGCCACTTTCAACAATGAGCAGTTCTTC. Translating gives CASSLARLATFNNEQFF.